A selection of T cell receptor beta chains follows, all from one sample in a study of control samples from healthy donors and cancer patients. Assay: immunoSEQ multiplex PCR; the TCRdb copy retains only in-frame clones and omits some. The sample includes approximately 210,000 clones, approximately 91% seen only once; the top ten take about 2%. Material: blood. These receptors were taken from a man in his thirties or forties in good health. Each CDR3 is given with its conserved first and last residue. D genes are given only for firm matches. The size of a clone is reported for some rows only, either as once, few or many, or as a class for expanded clones.

size	D	V	J	CDR3	DNA
NA	NA	TRBV5-1	TRBJ1-1	CASSLPLGYLTNTEAFF	TGCGCCAGCAGCCTCCCTTTAGGCTACCTAACGAACACTGAAGCTTTCTTT
NA	NA	TRBV2	TRBJ2-7	CASTARVVRYEQYF	TGTGCCAGCACAGCCCGGGTGGTCCGCTACGAGCAGTACTTC
NA	NA	TRBV13	TRBJ1-1	CASSLGGSGLTEAFF	TGTGCCAGCAGCTTGGGGGGCTCGGGGTTAACTGAAGCTTTCTTT
NA	NA	TRBV2	TRBJ1-1	CASRPKSTGDTEAFF	TGTGCCAGCAGGCCCAAATCGACCGGTGACACTGAAGCTTTCTTT
NA	NA	TRBV7-2	TRBJ1-4	CASSLPGLEKLFF	TGTGCCAGCAGCTTACCCGGATTGGAAAAACTGTTTTTT
NA	NA	TRBV11-2	TRBJ1-5	CASSLEYGASNQPQHF	TGTGCCAGCAGCTTAGAATATGGGGCGAGCAATCAGCCCCAGCATTTT
NA	TRBD2	TRBV19	TRBJ2-3	CASKGTSGGNTQYF	TGTGCCAGTAAGGGTACTAGCGGGGGGAATACGCAGTATTTT
NA	TRBD1	TRBV11-3	TRBJ2-2	CASSSPTGGENTGELFF	TGTGCCAGCAGCTCCCCCACAGGGGGCGAGAACACCGGGGAGCTGTTTTTT
NA	NA	TRBV11-2	TRBJ1-1	CASTKAGQGRTEAFF	TGTGCCAGCACCAAAGCAGGGCAGGGCCGCACTGAAGCTTTCTTT
NA	TRBD2	TRBV7-2	TRBJ2-7	CASSSGLADSYEQYF	TGTGCCAGCAGCTCAGGACTAGCGGACTCCTACGAGCAGTACTTC
NA	NA	TRBV6-5	TRBJ1-5	CASCRSNQPQHF	TGTGCCAGCTGTAGAAGTAATCAGCCCCAGCATTTT
once	NA	TRBV19	TRBJ2-7	CASSIDLAPAAEQYF	TGTGCCAGTAGTATAGATCTCGCACCAGCCGCCGAGCAGTACTTC
few	NA	TRBV14	TRBJ1-2	CASSQGNYGYTF	TGTGCCAGCAGCCAAGGGAATTATGGCTACACCTTC
NA	NA	TRBV12-2	TRBJ1-2	CASRLARVLRVGTNYGYTF	TGTGCAAGTCGCTTAGCGCGGGTTCTTCGGGTAGGGACTAACTATGGCTACACCTTC
NA	NA	TRBV6-5	TRBJ1-4	CAGAQRGMSPEKLFF	TGTGCCGGGGCCCAGCGGGGTATGTCCCCTGAAAAACTGTTTTTT
NA	TRBD2	TRBV29-1	TRBJ2-7	CSVVQRGPYEQYF	TGCAGCGTAGTTCAGCGGGGGCCCTACGAGCAGTACTTC
NA	TRBD1	TRBV7-9	TRBJ2-3	CASSLEQGANTQYF	TGTGCCAGCAGCTTAGAGCAGGGGGCAAATACGCAGTATTTT
NA	NA	TRBV9	TRBJ2-3	CASSVGRGDTQYF	TGTGCCAGCAGCGTGGGTAGGGGAGATACGCAGTATTTT
NA	TRBD2	TRBV3-1/TRBV3-2	TRBJ2-1	CASRLLAGTVDEQFF	TGTGCCAGCAGGCTACTAGCGGGGACCGTCGACGAGCAGTTCTTC
once	TRBD1	TRBV9	TRBJ1-1	CASRLDRRNTEAFF	TGTGCCAGCAGATTGGACAGGAGGAACACTGAAGCTTTCTTT
few	TRBD1	TRBV19	TRBJ1-2	CASSRGQGKYGYTF	TGTGCCAGTAGTCGCGGACAGGGGAAGTATGGCTACACCTTC
few	TRBD1	TRBV10-1	TRBJ2-2	CASSDGTGDTGELFF	TGCGCCAGCAGTGACGGGACAGGCGACACCGGGGAGCTGTTTTTT
few	NA	TRBV13	TRBJ1-1	CASSFPGDMNTEAFF	TGTGCCAGCAGCTTCCCAGGGGATATGAACACTGAAGCTTTCTTT
NA	TRBD1	TRBV4-1	TRBJ2-7	CASSQPGQVYEQYF	TGCGCCAGCAGCCAACCGGGACAGGTCTACGAGCAGTACTTC
NA	NA	TRBV10-1	TRBJ2-7	CASSESKWPGAYEQYF	TGCGCCAGCAGTGAGTCGAAATGGCCAGGGGCCTACGAGCAGTACTTC
NA	TRBD2	TRBV9	TRBJ2-7	CASSVATSDSYEQYF	TGTGCCAGCAGCGTAGCTACTAGCGACTCCTACGAGCAGTACTTC
few	NA	TRBV2	TRBJ2-2	CATSERRGRRTGELFF	TGTGCCACGAGTGAGAGGAGGGGGCGTCGGACCGGGGAGCTGTTTTTT
NA	TRBD2	TRBV9	TRBJ2-5	CASSVASGGAGQETQYF	TGTGCCAGCAGCGTAGCGAGCGGGGGGGCCGGGCAAGAGACCCAGTACTTC
once	TRBD1	TRBV9	TRBJ2-2	CASSLSRDSSTGELFF	TGTGCCAGCAGCCTTTCCAGGGACAGTTCGACCGGGGAGCTGTTTTTT
NA	NA	TRBV23-1	TRBJ1-2	CASSQDRNYGYTF	TGCGCCAGCAGTCAAGACAGGAACTATGGCTACACCTTC
NA	NA	TRBV12-3/TRBV12-4	TRBJ2-5	CASSLSGQETQYF	TGTGCCAGCAGTTTAAGTGGCCAAGAGACCCAGTACTTC
NA	TRBD1	TRBV6-1	TRBJ1-5	CASSEQGGTQPQHF	TGTGCCAGCAGTGAACAGGGGGGAACTCAGCCCCAGCATTTT
NA	TRBD2	TRBV5-6	TRBJ2-7	CASSSGGTTTYEQYF	TGTGCCAGCAGCTCCGGGGGGACTACCACCTACGAGCAGTACTTC
NA	TRBD1	TRBV28	TRBJ1-2	CASAKGAPIYGYTF	TGTGCCAGTGCGAAGGGGGCACCTATTTATGGCTACACCTTC
NA	NA	TRBV3-1/TRBV3-2	TRBJ1-5	CASSQRGAQPQHF	TGTGCCAGCAGCCAACGCGGGGCTCAGCCCCAGCATTTT
NA	TRBD1	TRBV18	TRBJ1-2	CASSQTGQAYGYTF	TGTGCCAGCTCACAAACGGGACAGGCCTATGGCTACACCTTC
NA	NA	TRBV19	TRBJ1-6	CASSSNRNSPLHF	TGTGCCAGTAGTTCCAACAGGAATTCACCCCTCCACTTT
NA	NA	TRBV7-8	TRBJ2-1	CASSLARQYNEQFF	TGTGCCAGCAGCTTAGCGCGGCAGTACAATGAGCAGTTCTTC
few	NA	TRBV15	TRBJ2-2	CATSRPTGRTGELFF	TGTGCCACCAGCAGACCGACAGGGAGGACCGGGGAGCTGTTTTTT
NA	TRBD1	TRBV29-1	TRBJ2-4	CSAADRGLTKNIQYF	TGCAGCGCCGCGGACAGGGGGCTAACCAAAAACATTCAGTACTTC
NA	TRBD1	TRBV19	TRBJ1-1	CASSTPRQGDTEAFF	TGTGCCAGTAGTACCCCTCGACAGGGGGACACTGAAGCTTTCTTT
NA	TRBD2	TRBV19	TRBJ2-7	CASSQAGVSYEQYF	TGTGCCAGTAGTCAGGCGGGGGTCTCCTACGAGCAGTACTTC
NA	NA	TRBV6-1	TRBJ2-7	CASSEDYRTGGDEQYF	TGTGCCAGCAGTGAAGATTACCGAACAGGGGGGGACGAGCAGTACTTC
NA	NA	TRBV6-5	TRBJ1-4	CASSIRGTNEKLFF	TGTGCCAGCAGTATTAGGGGGACTAATGAAAAACTGTTTTTT
few	TRBD1	TRBV5-1	TRBJ2-7	CASSFRGQGAYEQYF	TGCGCCAGCAGCTTCCGGGGTCAGGGGGCCTACGAGCAGTACTTC
NA	NA	TRBV13	TRBJ2-7	CASSLGGSFSYEQYF	TGTGCCAGCAGCTTAGGAGGGAGTTTCTCCTACGAGCAGTACTTC
NA	TRBD1	TRBV3-1/TRBV3-2	TRBJ1-1	CASSQEGGRLNTEAFF	TGTGCCAGCAGCCAAGAAGGGGGCCGGTTGAACACTGAAGCTTTCTTT
NA	NA	TRBV28	TRBJ2-7	CASSFPGVVYEQYF	TGTGCCAGCAGTTTCCCAGGGGTTGTCTACGAGCAGTACTTC
NA	NA	TRBV7-8	TRBJ2-5	CASSHLPGPTETQYF	TGTGCCAGCAGCCACCTCCCAGGGCCCACAGAGACCCAGTACTTC
NA	NA	TRBV3-1/TRBV3-2	TRBJ1-1	CASSSRTAGTKNTEAFF	TGTGCCAGCAGCTCGCGAACCGCCGGGACAAAGAACACTGAAGCTTTCTTT
few	TRBD2	TRBV10-3	TRBJ2-3	CAISVSVGGDTQYF	TGTGCCATCAGTGTTTCAGTCGGGGGGGATACGCAGTATTTT
NA	NA	TRBV4-1	TRBJ1-3	CASSQGILRRDPGNTIYF	TGCGCCAGCAGCCAAGGAATTCTCAGGAGGGACCCTGGAAACACCATATATTTT
few	TRBD2	TRBV6-2/TRBV6-3	TRBJ2-1	CASSRRRGGHEQFF	TGTGCCAGCAGCCGTCGGCGGGGGGGCCATGAGCAGTTCTTC
NA	NA	TRBV4-1	TRBJ2-5	CASSQARGEVIQETQYF	TGCGCCAGCAGCCAAGCAAGAGGGGAAGTCATCCAAGAGACCCAGTACTTC
NA	TRBD2	TRBV6-5	TRBJ2-3	CASSYGLAGVDTQYF	TGTGCCAGCAGTTACGGACTAGCGGGGGTAGATACGCAGTATTTT
NA	TRBD1	TRBV7-9	TRBJ1-5	CASSRQGGDQPQHF	TGTGCCAGCAGCCGACAGGGAGGTGATCAGCCCCAGCATTTT
once	TRBD1	TRBV7-9	TRBJ1-1	CASSLEQGRRVEAFF	TGTGCCAGCAGCTTAGAACAGGGGAGAAGGGTTGAAGCTTTCTTT
NA	NA	TRBV10-3	TRBJ1-1	CAITRDSVNTEAFF	TGTGCCATCACCCGAGACAGCGTTAACACTGAAGCTTTCTTT
NA	TRBD1	TRBV6-5	TRBJ1-2	CATWTGGYGYTF	TGTGCCACCTGGACAGGGGGCTATGGCTACACCTTC